Below, 19 T cell receptor beta chains from the same sample are listed, as sequenced in a study of CD8 T cells in ankylosing spondylitis. TCRdb re-called the 5' RACE reads through MiXCR, storing one row per CDR3 protein. The repertoire holds hundreds of thousands of distinct CDR3 sequences, with around 20% as singletons. The sample taken for sequencing was blood, either unsorted or a sorted T cell fraction (not recorded which). The receptor set was obtained from a male donor with ankylosing spondylitis or in good health (not recorded which).

The chain uses TRBV5-1 and TRBJ1-2; D might be TRBD1 (5 bases). Germline loops: CDR1 SGHRS, CDR2 YFSETQ. V lost 0 bases and J lost 6, with 9 bases in between. This CDR3 has 13 residues. DNA for the CDR3: TGCGCCAGCAGCTTGGCGGGGGTGGATGGCTACACCTTC. The encoded protein is CASSLAGVDGYTF.

The gene calls are TRBV2 and TRBJ2-3; TRBD2 aligns across 8 bases. The CDR3 is 15 residues long. V was pared by 1 base and J by 8 bases, with 8 bases of the junction left unmatched. Germline values: CDR1 SNHLY, CDR2 FYNNEI. The CDR3, as DNA: TGTGCCAGCAGTGAAGAGGGACTAGTTTCGTCTACGCAGTATTTT. Translated: CASSEEGLVSSTQYF.

This clonotype appeared a few times. The junction does not match germline at one end; this may be a read error. This chain links TRBV3-1 with TRBJ1-5; 8 nucleotides align to TRBD1. Germline V gene data show CDR1 as LGHDT and CDR2 as YNNKEL (reference sequence). CDR3 length equals 15 residues. The CDR3 DNA reads as TGTGCCACCAGCTACGGACAGGGAAGAGGCCAGCCCCAGCATTTT. Its protein is CATSYGQGRGQPQHF.

Remarks on this clonotype: The junction differs from germline at one of its ends, possibly a read error. DNA of the CDR3: TGTACCAGCAGGCAAGCAACTAATGAAAAACTGTTTTTT. Amino acid sequence: CTSRQATNEKLFF. The chain uses TRBV6-1 and TRBJ1-4; the D is unclear. The CDR3 spans 13 residues. Germline lookup yields CDR1 MNHNS and CDR2 SASEGT.

The chain links TRBV6-2 or TRBV6-3 to TRBJ2-1, with TRBD1 matching over 7 bases. Trimming took 5 bases from V and 5 from J; bases not matched to a gene: 12. This CDR3 region has 16 residues. The germline gives CDR1 MNHEY, CDR2 SVGEGT. The CDR3 loop reads CASSKPNRGRNNEQFF. The CDR3 coding sequence is TGTGCCAGCAGTAAACCCAACAGGGGTCGAAACAATGAGCAGTTCTTC.

About this clonotype itself: Given a much more abundant clone one base away, this may be a read error. The CDR3 spells CASSLAGYERFF. Here the CDR3 DNA reads TGTGCCAGCTCACTAGCGGGGTATGAGCGGTTCTTC. The J gene is TRBJ2-1, the V gene TRBV12-3 or TRBV12-4; 10 nucleotides agree with TRBD2. The CDR3 length is 12 residues.

Ten or more counts support this clonotype. The chain joins TRBV5-1 to TRBJ2-2; D is possibly TRBD2 (6 bases). Trimming cost V 4 bases and J 5 bases, with 6 bases left between them. The V gene's germline CDR1 is SGHRS and CDR2 YFSETQ. There are 12 residues in the CDR3. In DNA, the CDR3 is TGCGCCAGCAGCCGGGAGACCGGGGAGCTGTTTTTT. Translation gives CASSRETGELFF.

The chain carries TRBV6-1 and TRBJ2-3; 10 bases map to TRBD1. The V gene's germline CDR1 is MNHNS and CDR2 SASEGT. J gave up 1 base and V 5 bases, and 6 bases lay outside the gene matches. This CDR3 is 16 amino acids long. CDR3 amino acids: CASSNAGTGGTDTQYF. As DNA, the CDR3 is TGTGCCAGCAGTAACGCCGGGACAGGGGGCACAGATACGCAGTATTTT.

The chain combines TRBV28 with TRBJ2-7; 7 positions agree with TRBD2. Germline CDR1 reads MDHEN; CDR2 reads SYDVKM. The CDR3 is 15 residues long. The V gene end was trimmed by 3 bases and the J gene end by 2 bases; junction bases not matched to a gene: 7. CDR3 amino acids: CASSLGGPSTYEQYV. The CDR3 DNA follows: TGTGCCAGCAGTTTGGGAGGGCCTTCTACCTACGAGCAGTACGTC.

This clonotype was seen a handful of times. This rearrangement joins TRBV14 to TRBJ2-1; 10 positions agree with TRBD2. The V and J ends lost 1 base and 9 bases, in that order; junction bases with no gene match: 6. The CDR3 runs to 15 residues. Per germline, CDR1 SGHDN and CDR2 FVKESK. The DNA of the CDR3 is TGTGCCAGCAGCCAAGTGAGCGGGGGGGCTAGTGAGCAGTTCTTC. It is translated as CASSQVSGGASEQFF.

This clonotype has at least ten counts. The V call is TRBV12-3 or TRBV12-4, the J call TRBJ2-1, with 7 nucleotides matching TRBD1. J was trimmed by 6 bases and V by 6 bases; bases with no gene match: 11. CDR3 length: 15 amino acids. Written as DNA, the CDR3 is TGTGCCAGCAGATCTACAGGGGATTATAGCAATGAGCAGTTCTTC. This encodes CASRSTGDYSNEQFF.

This clonotype has at least ten counts. The chain couples TRBV5-1 to TRBJ1-1; the D gene is possibly TRBD1 (5 bases). The germline gives CDR1 SGHRS, CDR2 YFSETQ. The CDR3 consists of 12 residues. V lost 4 bases and J lost 6, with 10 bases in between. The CDR3: CASSTGPPEAFF. The CDR3 DNA sequence: TGCGCCAGCAGCACAGGACCGCCTGAAGCTTTCTTT.

This chain uses TRBV27 with TRBJ1-4, with D hard to call. The V end was cut by 5 bases, the J end by 0 bases, with 10 bases between. Germline V gives CDR1 MNHEY, CDR2 SMNVEV (reference sequence). The CDR3 contains 15 residues. The CDR3 is CASSPRDPTNEKLFF. Here the CDR3 DNA reads TGTGCCAGCAGTCCCCGCGACCCAACTAATGAAAAACTGTTTTTT.

This clonotype was recorded a few times. This sequence joins TRBV5-8 and TRBJ2-7, with D perhaps TRBD2 (6 bases). The CDR3 has 14 amino acids. V was pared by 0 bases and J by 6 bases, with 13 bases between. Germline V gene data show CDR1 as SGHTS and CDR2 as YDEGEE. The CDR3 protein is CASSLDFVGGEQYV. The CDR3 nucleotides are TGTGCCAGCAGCTTGGATTTTGTGGGGGGCGAGCAGTACGTC.

V usage is TRBV5-1 and J usage is TRBJ2-3; no clear D. The germline V gene encodes CDR1 SGHRS and CDR2 YFSETQ. CDR3 length equals 14 residues. Deletions cut 0 bases from V and 4 bases from J, with 9 bases between. The CDR3 sequence: CASSLADRPDTQYF. The CDR3, as DNA: TGCGCCAGCAGCTTGGCCGACCGCCCAGATACGCAGTATTTT.

This clonotype came up a few times. The chain links TRBV24-1 to TRBJ2-1; TRBD1 agrees at 8 bases. In germline, CDR1 is KGHDR, CDR2 SFDVKD. The CDR3 totals 16 residues. Trimming at V came to 3 bases and at J to 5 bases, leaving 8 bases not matched to a gene. The CDR3: CATSDRLRGLDNEQFF. CDR3 in DNA: TGTGCCACCAGTGATCGACTCAGGGGGCTTGACAATGAGCAGTTCTTC.

For the CDR3, the DNA is TGCGCCAGCAGCGTAGGACAGGGGGCACATGGCTACACCTTC. Translation: CASSVGQGAHGYTF. The chain links TRBV5-1 to TRBJ1-2, with TRBD1 matching over 11 bases. Germline-derived CDR1 and CDR2 are SGHRS and YFSETQ. V shed 4 bases and J 6 bases; nucleotides not matched to a gene: 5. The CDR3 runs 14 residues.

The CDR3 spells CSARGQGWDEQFF. CDR3 in DNA: TGCAGTGCTAGGGGACAGGGGTGGGATGAGCAGTTCTTC. The chain uses TRBV20-1 and TRBJ2-1, with TRBD1 identical over 10 bases. With 3 bases clipped from V and 8 bases from J, the junction kept 4 bases outside the gene matches. The germline CDR1 and CDR2 sequences are DFQATT and SNEGSKA (reference sequence). CDR3 length: 13 amino acids.

This clonotype was observed a handful of times. The chain employs TRBV5-5 and TRBJ2-1; D is unclear. The length of the CDR3 is 15 residues. Germline CDR1 and CDR2: SGHKS and YYEKEE (reference sequence). V gave up 0 bases and J gave up 4 bases, with 11 bases separating them. As DNA, the CDR3 is TGTGCCAGCAGCTTGGAGGCCCCCGGGTACAATGAGCAGTTCTTC. It is translated as CASSLEAPGYNEQFF. Full variable domain (outside the CDR3, taken from reference TRBV5-5 and TRBJ2-1): DAGVTQSPTHLIKTRGQQVTLRCSPISGHKSVSWYQQVLGQGPQFIFQYYEKEERGRGNFPDRFSARQFPNYSSELNVNALLLGDSALYLCASSLEAPGYNEQFFGPGTRLTVL.